The rows below give T cell receptor beta chains drawn from one sample of a study of cytomegalovirus exposure and HLA in healthy donors. Data came from immunoSEQ multiplex PCR; TCRdb stores just in-frame clones and leaves some out. The sample lists roughly 150,000 clones, 73% occurring once. The specimen sequenced was PBMCs. These receptors originate from a young woman in good health and CMV-seropositive. Each CDR3 is given with its conserved first and last residue. A D gene is named only where the DNA matches it firmly. Part of the rows lack a size; the others show once, few, many or a class for expanded clones.

CDR3 length: 18
V gene: TRBV23-1
clone size: NA
J gene: TRBJ1-5
D gene: NA
CDR3 protein: CASSQAIGQQYSNQPQHF
CDR3 DNA: TGCGCCAGCAGTCAAGCTATTGGACAGCAGTATAGCAATCAGCCCCAGCATTTT

CDR3 length: 15
V gene: TRBV28
clone size: NA
J gene: TRBJ2-7
D gene: TRBD1
CDR3 protein: CASSTPSTGWNEQYF
CDR3 DNA: TGTGCCAGCAGTACACCCTCGACAGGGTGGAACGAGCAGTACTTC

CDR3 length: 15
V gene: TRBV7-3
clone size: NA
J gene: TRBJ2-3
D gene: TRBD2
CDR3 protein: CASASGGTSTDTQYF
CDR3 DNA: TGTGCCAGCGCTAGCGGGGGGACTAGCACAGATACGCAGTATTTT

CDR3 length: 15
V gene: TRBV6-6
clone size: NA
J gene: TRBJ2-5
D gene: NA
CDR3 protein: CASTWATGSGETQYF
CDR3 DNA: TGTGCCAGCACCTGGGCCACAGGGTCGGGAGAGACCCAGTACTTC

CDR3 length: 15
V gene: TRBV10-3
clone size: NA
J gene: TRBJ2-1
D gene: TRBD2
CDR3 protein: CAIMGTSGNYNEQFF
CDR3 DNA: TGTGCCATCATGGGGACTAGCGGGAACTACAATGAGCAGTTCTTC

CDR3 length: 15
V gene: TRBV7-6
clone size: NA
J gene: TRBJ1-1
D gene: NA
CDR3 protein: CASSTNGGRNTEAFF
CDR3 DNA: TGTGCCAGCAGCACCAACGGGGGTAGAAACACTGAAGCTTTCTTT

CDR3 length: 15
V gene: TRBV19
clone size: NA
J gene: TRBJ2-1
D gene: TRBD2
CDR3 protein: CASSRTSGGFNEQFF
CDR3 DNA: TGTGCCAGTAGCCGGACTAGCGGGGGGTTCAATGAGCAGTTCTTC

CDR3 length: 15
V gene: TRBV10-3
clone size: NA
J gene: TRBJ2-3
D gene: TRBD2
CDR3 protein: CAISVAGVVTDTQYF
CDR3 DNA: TGTGCCATCAGCGTAGCGGGGGTGGTGACAGATACGCAGTATTTT

CDR3 length: 20
V gene: TRBV13
clone size: NA
J gene: TRBJ2-3
D gene: TRBD2
CDR3 protein: CASSLSSGLAGVSSTDTQYF
CDR3 DNA: TGTGCCAGCAGCCTTTCTTCTGGACTAGCGGGGGTCTCTAGCACAGATACGCAGTATTTT

CDR3 length: 14
V gene: TRBV5-6
clone size: NA
J gene: TRBJ1-6
D gene: NA
CDR3 protein: CASSLGQTNSPLHF
CDR3 DNA: TGTGCCAGCAGCTTGGGACAGACTAATTCACCCCTCCACTTT

CDR3 length: 15
V gene: TRBV27
clone size: NA
J gene: TRBJ1-4
D gene: NA
CDR3 protein: CASSTRSRPNEKLFF
CDR3 DNA: TGTGCCAGCAGTACCCGGAGCCGGCCTAATGAAAAACTGTTTTTT

CDR3 length: 15
V gene: TRBV5-1
clone size: NA
J gene: TRBJ1-5
D gene: TRBD1
CDR3 protein: CASSLYPGGSQPQHF
CDR3 DNA: TGCGCCAGCAGCTTATATCCAGGGGGCTCCCAGCCCCAGCATTTT

CDR3 length: 12
V gene: TRBV5-6
clone size: NA
J gene: TRBJ2-1
D gene: NA
CDR3 protein: CASSFRYNEQFF
CDR3 DNA: TGTGCCAGCAGCTTCCGGTACAATGAGCAGTTCTTC

CDR3 length: 18
V gene: TRBV27
clone size: NA
J gene: TRBJ2-1
D gene: TRBD2
CDR3 protein: CASSPILPTSGRWDEQFF
CDR3 DNA: TGTGCCAGCAGTCCGATCCTACCCACTAGCGGGAGGTGGGATGAGCAGTTCTTC

CDR3 length: 14
V gene: TRBV4-1
clone size: NA
J gene: TRBJ1-1
D gene: NA
CDR3 protein: CASSLTEVYTEAFF
CDR3 DNA: TGCGCCAGCAGCCTAACTGAAGTATACACTGAAGCTTTCTTT

CDR3 length: 17
V gene: TRBV4-3
clone size: NA
J gene: TRBJ1-2
D gene: TRBD1
CDR3 protein: CASSQATGTGTNYGYTF
CDR3 DNA: TGCGCCAGCAGCCAAGCTACCGGGACAGGGACTAACTATGGCTACACCTTC

CDR3 length: 15
V gene: TRBV5-4
clone size: NA
J gene: TRBJ1-1
D gene: TRBD1
CDR3 protein: CASSQGAGRNTEAFF
CDR3 DNA: TGTGCCAGCAGCCAGGGGGCAGGGAGGAACACTGAAGCTTTCTTT

CDR3 length: 16
V gene: TRBV19
clone size: NA
J gene: TRBJ1-5
D gene: TRBD1
CDR3 protein: CASRPSGTGNNQPQHF
CDR3 DNA: TGTGCCAGTAGGCCCTCCGGGACAGGGAACAATCAGCCCCAGCATTTT

CDR3 length: 12
V gene: TRBV28
clone size: NA
J gene: TRBJ1-5
D gene: NA
CDR3 protein: CASSLGGQPQHF
CDR3 DNA: TGTGCCAGCAGTTTAGGGGGGCAGCCCCAGCATTTT

CDR3 length: 14
V gene: TRBV4-2
clone size: NA
J gene: TRBJ2-5
D gene: NA
CDR3 protein: CASSQVSVEETQYF
CDR3 DNA: TGTGCCAGCAGCCAAGTTTCAGTGGAAGAGACCCAGTACTTC

CDR3 length: 17
V gene: TRBV18
clone size: NA
J gene: TRBJ2-7
D gene: TRBD2
CDR3 protein: CASSGTRQLSRSYEQYF
CDR3 DNA: TGTGCCAGCTCAGGGACTAGACAACTCAGTAGGTCCTACGAGCAGTACTTC

CDR3 length: 15
V gene: TRBV9
clone size: NA
J gene: TRBJ2-7
D gene: TRBD1
CDR3 protein: CASSADDREYYEQYF
CDR3 DNA: TGTGCCAGCAGCGCAGATGACAGGGAATACTACGAGCAGTACTTC

CDR3 length: 13
V gene: TRBV7-7
clone size: few
J gene: TRBJ2-7
D gene: NA
CDR3 protein: CASISNGGREQYF
CDR3 DNA: TGTGCTAGCATCAGCAACGGGGGTAGGGAGCAGTACTTC

CDR3 length: 16
V gene: TRBV9
clone size: NA
J gene: TRBJ2-7
D gene: TRBD1
CDR3 protein: CASSPQGDRRIHEQYF
CDR3 DNA: TGTGCCAGCAGCCCGCAAGGGGACAGGAGAATCCACGAGCAGTACTTC

CDR3 length: 14
V gene: TRBV10-3
clone size: NA
J gene: TRBJ2-7
D gene: TRBD1
CDR3 protein: CAISARTGNYEQYF
CDR3 DNA: TGTGCCATCAGTGCCAGGACAGGGAACTACGAGCAGTACTTC

CDR3 length: 15
V gene: TRBV7-2
clone size: NA
J gene: TRBJ2-2
D gene: NA
CDR3 protein: CASSLAAGDSGELFF
CDR3 DNA: TGTGCCAGCAGCTTAGCGGCAGGGGATAGCGGGGAGCTGTTTTTT

CDR3 length: 13
V gene: TRBV9
clone size: NA
J gene: TRBJ2-7
D gene: TRBD1
CDR3 protein: CASSRGQGLEQYF
CDR3 DNA: TGTGCCAGCAGCCGGGGACAGGGGTTAGAGCAGTACTTC

CDR3 length: 14
V gene: TRBV19
clone size: NA
J gene: TRBJ1-4
D gene: TRBD1
CDR3 protein: CASSTGQFGEKLFF
CDR3 DNA: TGTGCCAGTAGTACGGGACAGTTTGGTGAAAAACTGTTTTTT

CDR3 length: 15
V gene: TRBV7-7
clone size: NA
J gene: TRBJ2-7
D gene: TRBD1
CDR3 protein: CASSLRTGSSYEQYF
CDR3 DNA: TGTGCTAGCAGCTTAAGGACAGGATCATCCTACGAGCAGTACTTC

CDR3 length: 14
V gene: TRBV9
clone size: NA
J gene: TRBJ2-7
D gene: NA
CDR3 protein: CASSTGTSAAEQYF
CDR3 DNA: TGTGCCAGCAGCACCGGGACATCAGCAGCCGAGCAGTACTTC

CDR3 length: 14
V gene: TRBV15
clone size: NA
J gene: TRBJ1-2
D gene: NA
CDR3 protein: CATSRDGQSHGYTF
CDR3 DNA: TGTGCCACCAGCAGAGACGGACAGTCTCATGGCTACACCTTC

CDR3 length: 14
V gene: TRBV11-2
clone size: NA
J gene: TRBJ2-3
D gene: NA
CDR3 protein: CASSLGGRVGTQYF
CDR3 DNA: TGTGCCAGCAGCTTAGGCGGCAGGGTCGGTACGCAGTATTTT

CDR3 length: 18
V gene: TRBV4-1
clone size: few
J gene: TRBJ2-3
D gene: TRBD1
CDR3 protein: CASSPGGQPREEGDTQYF
CDR3 DNA: TGCGCCAGCAGCCCAGGGGGACAGCCGAGGGAAGAGGGGGATACGCAGTATTTT

CDR3 length: 15
V gene: TRBV10-3
clone size: NA
J gene: TRBJ2-2
D gene: TRBD1
CDR3 protein: CAIKLGTGDAGELFF
CDR3 DNA: TGTGCCATCAAACTCGGGACAGGGGATGCCGGGGAGCTGTTTTTT

CDR3 length: 15
V gene: TRBV9
clone size: NA
J gene: TRBJ2-7
D gene: NA
CDR3 protein: CASNPEGRPTHEQYF
CDR3 DNA: TGTGCCAGCAACCCTGAGGGCAGGCCAACCCACGAGCAGTACTTC

CDR3 length: 14
V gene: TRBV30
clone size: once
J gene: TRBJ2-2
D gene: TRBD2
CDR3 protein: CAWGTSRSAGELFF
CDR3 DNA: TGTGCCTGGGGGACTAGCCGTTCCGCCGGGGAGCTGTTTTTT

CDR3 length: 16
V gene: TRBV9
clone size: NA
J gene: TRBJ1-2
D gene: NA
CDR3 protein: CASSVEHVGGSYGYTF
CDR3 DNA: TGTGCCAGCAGCGTTGAACATGTCGGGGGATCCTATGGCTACACCTTC

CDR3 length: 14
V gene: TRBV2
clone size: NA
J gene: TRBJ2-6
D gene: NA
CDR3 protein: CASSDSSGANVLTF
CDR3 DNA: TGTGCCAGCAGTGACAGCTCTGGGGCCAACGTCCTGACTTTC

CDR3 length: 12
V gene: TRBV30
clone size: NA
J gene: TRBJ2-5
D gene: NA
CDR3 protein: CAWNRAQETQYF
CDR3 DNA: TGTGCCTGGAACCGAGCCCAAGAGACCCAGTACTTC

CDR3 length: 15
V gene: TRBV27
clone size: NA
J gene: TRBJ2-2
D gene: NA
CDR3 protein: CASRQNRVDTGELFF
CDR3 DNA: TGTGCCAGCAGACAAAACAGGGTTGACACCGGGGAGCTGTTTTTT

CDR3 length: 12
V gene: TRBV7-9
clone size: NA
J gene: TRBJ1-1
D gene: TRBD1
CDR3 protein: CSSSLGTGGAFF
CDR3 DNA: TGTTCCAGCAGCTTAGGGACAGGGGGAGCTTTCTTT

CDR3 length: 13
V gene: TRBV7-2
clone size: NA
J gene: TRBJ2-1
D gene: TRBD2
CDR3 protein: CASSLYSGGPRFF
CDR3 DNA: TGTGCCAGCAGCTTATACAGCGGGGGGCCCCGGTTCTTC

CDR3 length: 15
V gene: TRBV13
clone size: NA
J gene: TRBJ2-3
D gene: NA
CDR3 protein: CASSLDGDRTDTQYF
CDR3 DNA: TGTGCCAGCAGCTTAGACGGTGATCGCACAGATACGCAGTATTTT

CDR3 length: 14
V gene: TRBV5-1
clone size: NA
J gene: TRBJ2-5
D gene: NA
CDR3 protein: CASSLDFLQGTQYF
CDR3 DNA: TGCGCCAGCAGCTTGGATTTCCTTCAGGGGACCCAGTACTTC

CDR3 length: 12
V gene: TRBV28
clone size: NA
J gene: TRBJ1-3
D gene: NA
CDR3 protein: CASITHGNTIYF
CDR3 DNA: TGTGCCAGCATCACTCATGGAAACACCATATATTTT